The following is a T cell receptor beta chain sequence with its context. The antigen is unknown. A junction end diverges from the germline sequence, so it may reflect a read error. The authors ran a second PCR of about 6 to 11 cycles using a sample-barcoded 5' primer and a J-beta primer mix. A template-switch adaptor that had 12 random nucleotides put a tag on each cDNA molecule. TCRdb re-analysed the 5' RACE reads in MiXCR, keeping a single row per CDR3 protein. This table has about 970,000 distinct CDR3 sequences, about 51% appearing once. The CDR3 is made up of 13 amino acids. Germline CDR1 reads LGHNA; CDR2 reads YNFKEQ. This sample was taken from a study of blood T cells in healthy people across ages. Findings and caveats of the study: Roughly linearly, TCR beta diversity per million T cells fell as age increased. The lack of PBMC sorting stopped any conclusive naive versus antigen-experienced comparison. Calculation of diversity from one million T cells yielded estimates considered to be underestimates.

The specimen sequenced was blood. This TCR came from a woman in her sixties in good health. The chain is built from TRBV4-2 and TRBJ2-7, with 7 bases aligning to TRBD2. The CDR3 here is CVSSHGEGSEQYF. CDR3 bases: TGTGTCAGCAGCCATGGGGAGGGGAGCGAGCAGTACTTC.